This TCR beta chain was recorded in a study of shared clonotypes between healthy human individuals. Germline CDR1 SEHNR, CDR2 FQNEAQ (reference sequence). This CDR3 is 14 amino acids long. Trimming removed 2 bases at V and 8 bases at J, with 13 bases between. Comment on this clone: Its specificity is not known.

Method: immunoSEQ multiplex PCR; TCRdb's copy keeps in-frame clones and lacks some. The data contain approximately 980,000 clones, about 80% of them singletons. Splitting the CD4+ cells yielded a CD45RA+ naive subset and a CD45RA-negative memory subset. Study-wide results and limits: Researchers found naive subsets generally carried larger estimated richness than memory subsets.

The V call is TRBV7-9, the J call TRBJ2-1; D remains ambiguous. This TCR was sampled from a man aged 18 to 29 in good health. What was sequenced was memory CD4+ T cells sorted from blood. The subset denotes: CD45RA-negative fraction. CDR3: CASSLTSGRDEQFF. The CDR3 nucleotides are TGTGCCAGCAGCTTAACCTCCGGCCGAGATGAGCAGTTCTTC.